This T cell receptor beta chain was retrieved from a study of cytomegalovirus exposure and HLA in healthy donors. All donors participated as healthy donors of bone marrow. Study results and caveats: Equally common other TCR beta chains were less clonally expanded than HLA-associated ones, a later analysis found.

CDR3 length: 15 amino acids. Germline CDR1 reads MNHEY; CDR2 reads SVGAGI. Trimming took off 4 bases at V and 0 bases at J, with 12 bases between the two ends. This PCR relied on a set of 60 Vbeta primers and 13 Jbeta primers. Profiled with immunoSEQ multiplex PCR; TCRdb holds only in-frame clones, not every one. The sample holds about 220,000 clones; around 80% are singletons and the top ten take approximately 0.63%. Points on this clone: Its specificity is not known.

The chain uses TRBV6-5 and TRBJ1-2, with D perhaps matching TRBD1 (6 bases). The source material was PBMCs. This sequence was found in a young man in good health and CMV-seronegative. The CDR3 sequence is CASSLTGDSNYGYTF. Here the CDR3 DNA reads TGTGCCAGCAGTTTGACAGGAGATTCTAACTATGGCTACACCTTC.